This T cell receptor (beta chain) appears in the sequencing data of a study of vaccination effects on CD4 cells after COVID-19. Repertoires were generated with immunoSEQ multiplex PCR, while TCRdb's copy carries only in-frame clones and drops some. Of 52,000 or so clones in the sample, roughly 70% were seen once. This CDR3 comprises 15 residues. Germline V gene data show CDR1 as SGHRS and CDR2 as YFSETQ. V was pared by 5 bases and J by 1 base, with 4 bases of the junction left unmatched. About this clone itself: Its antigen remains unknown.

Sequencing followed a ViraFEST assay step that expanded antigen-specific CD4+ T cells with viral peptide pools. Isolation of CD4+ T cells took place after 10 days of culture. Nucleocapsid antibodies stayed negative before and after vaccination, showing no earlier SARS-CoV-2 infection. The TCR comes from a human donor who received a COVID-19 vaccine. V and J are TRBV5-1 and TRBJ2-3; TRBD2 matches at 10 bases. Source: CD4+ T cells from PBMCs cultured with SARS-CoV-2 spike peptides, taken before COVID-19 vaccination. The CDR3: CASRSGTSGTDTQYF. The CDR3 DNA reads TGCGCCAGCAGGTCCGGGACTAGCGGCACAGATACGCAGTATTTT. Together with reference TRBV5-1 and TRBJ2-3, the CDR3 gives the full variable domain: KAGVTQTPRYLIKTRGQQVTLSCSPISGHRSVSWYQQTPGQGLQFLFEYFSETQRNKGNFPGRFSGRQFSNSRSEMNVSTLELGDSALYLCASRSGTSGTDTQYFGPGTRLTVL.